The 27 T cell receptor beta chains below were found in one sample sequenced in a study of blood T cell repertoires in COVID-19. Some clones are missing from TCRdb's copy, which holds only in-frame ones; the method was immunoSEQ multiplex PCR. Of approximately 300,000 clones in the sample, nearly 90% were seen once. Source material: PBMCs or T cells enriched from blood (not recorded which). Receptor source: a woman between 18 and 29 years old with acute COVID-19.

This rearrangement joins TRBV7-3 to TRBJ2-1; 14 nucleotides agree with TRBD2. This CDR3 contains 17 residues. With V trimmed by 5 bases and J by 0 bases, 3 bases remained unmatched. Germline CDR1 is SGHTA and CDR2 is FQGTGA. CDR3 amino acids: CASSPGTSGSSYNEQFF. CDR3 nucleotides: TGTGCCAGCAGCCCTGGGACTAGCGGGAGCTCCTACAATGAGCAGTTCTTC. Variable domain in full (rest from reference TRBV7-3 and TRBJ2-1): GAGVSQTPSNKVTEKGKYVELRCDPISGHTALYWYRQSLGQGPEFLIYFQGTGAADDSGLPNDRFFAVRPEGSVSTLKIQRTERGDSAVYLCASSPGTSGSSYNEQFFGPGTRLTVL.

The V and J genes are TRBV19 and TRBJ1-3, with D perhaps matching TRBD1 (5 bases). Germline loops: CDR1 LNHDA, CDR2 SQIVND (reference sequence). The germline V and J ends were trimmed by 10 bases and 0 bases, with 10 bases remaining between them. This CDR3 has 13 amino acids. This CDR3 reads CATTAFSGNTIYF. The CDR3 nucleotides are TGTGCCACGACAGCGTTCTCTGGAAACACCATATATTTT.

The V call is TRBV5-6, the J call TRBJ2-7; TRBD2 matches at 15 bases. Germline-derived CDR1 and CDR2 are SGHDT and YYEEEE. The CDR3 covers 18 residues. J was trimmed by 4 bases and V by 0 bases; bases with no gene match: 8. The CDR3 region is CASSLGTSGRAFGYEQYF. In DNA, the CDR3 is TGTGCCAGCAGCTTGGGGACTAGCGGGAGGGCCTTTGGATACGAGCAGTACTTC.

The rearrangement uses TRBV14 and TRBJ1-1; unclear D gene. The CDR3 is made up of 11 amino acids. CDR1 SGHDN and CDR2 FVKESK come from the germline V gene. Trimming cost V 6 bases and J 12 bases, with 14 bases left between them. The CDR3 sequence is CASRVGVLTFF. In nucleotides, the CDR3 is TGTGCCAGCAGGGTCGGGGTTTTGACTTTCTTT.

The rearrangement links TRBV27 to TRBJ2-5; 14 bases line up with TRBD2. The germline CDR1 and CDR2 sequences are MNHEY and SMNVEV (reference sequence). CDR3 length: 15 amino acids. The trim removed 5 bases at V and 5 bases at J, leaving 4 bases unmatched. The CDR3 DNA follows: TGTGCCAGCAGTCACCGGACTAGCGGGAGGGAGACCCAGTACTTC. It is translated as CASSHRTSGRETQYF.

The chain has TRBV29-1 and TRBJ2-1; D ambiguous. This CDR3 contains 12 residues. Germline-derived CDR1 and CDR2 are SQVTM and ANQGSEA. The germline V and J ends were trimmed by 7 bases and 6 bases, with 13 bases remaining between them. In DNA, the CDR3 is TGCAGCGGTACTGGGCTATTCAATGAGCAGTTCTTC. Residues: CSGTGLFNEQFF.

J is TRBJ2-1 and V is TRBV21-1; the D call TRBD2 from the table was never checked on the DNA. TRBV21-1 is designated a pseudogene. This CDR3 is 21 amino acids long. Written as DNA, the CDR3 is TGTGCCACTAACTCCTCTTCAGCGGAGGTAAGAACCAGAATCTCCTACAATGAGCAGTTCTTC. Translating it yields CATNSSSAEVRTRISYNEQFF.

The chain is built from TRBV19 and TRBJ2-1; 11 positions agree with TRBD2. In germline, CDR1 is LNHDA, CDR2 SQIVND (reference sequence). This CDR3 has 14 residues. V was clipped by 3 bases and J by 6 bases; unmatched bases: 1. DNA of the CDR3: TGTGCCAGTAGTATTAGCGGGAGGGCCAATGAGCAGTTCTTC. Amino acids: CASSISGRANEQFF.

J is TRBJ1-2 and V is TRBV19, with 7 bases identical to TRBD1. The CDR3 totals 15 residues. The germline gives CDR1 LNHDA, CDR2 SQIVND (reference sequence). With 5 bases clipped from V and 7 bases from J, the junction kept 13 bases outside the gene matches. CDR3 protein: CASSFFDREGGGYTF. As DNA, the CDR3 is TGTGCCAGTAGTTTTTTCGACAGGGAAGGGGGTGGCTACACCTTC.

V is TRBV5-5 and J is TRBJ1-5, with 9 bases matching TRBD1. Germline assignment: CDR1 SGHKS and CDR2 YYEKEE (reference sequence). V was clipped by 3 bases and J by 5 bases; unmatched bases: 0. The CDR3 is 13 residues long. The CDR3 nucleotides are TGTGCCAGCAGCTGGACAGGGGATCAGCCCCAGCATTTT. Translating gives CASSWTGDQPQHF.

V and J are TRBV30 and TRBJ2-4, with TRBD2 matching over 10 bases. The junction had 20 bases not matched to a gene; V was cut back by 0 bases and J by 0 bases. Germline V gene sequence: CDR1 GTSNPN, CDR2 SVGIG (reference sequence). The CDR3 length is 22 residues. The CDR3 nucleotides are TGTGCCTGGAGTGTACTCCCTCTTGGACTAGCGGATACCTATCTAGCCAAAAACATTCAGTACTTC. Residues: CAWSVLPLGLADTYLAKNIQYF. Filled out from reference TRBV30 and TRBJ2-4, the complete variable domain reads SQTIHQWPATLVQPVGSPLSLECTVEGTSNPNLYWYRQAAGRGLQLLFYSVGIGQISSEVPQNLSASRPQDRQFILSSKKLLLSDSGFYLCAWSVLPLGLADTYLAKNIQYFGAGTRLSVL.

In its sample, this clone was seen once. The V and J genes are TRBV28 and TRBJ1-4, with D tentatively TRBD1 (5 bases). V dropped 9 bases and J dropped 7 bases, with 24 bases sitting between them. The CDR3 length is 16 residues. Germline values: CDR1 MDHEN, CDR2 SYDVKM. Written as DNA, the CDR3 is TGTGCCAGTACGAGCGAACCGCCACAAAGGGGTGAAAAACTGTTTTTT. Translating gives CASTSEPPQRGEKLFF.

The rearrangement joins TRBV5-1 to TRBJ2-1, with 8 bases identical to TRBD2. This CDR3 is built from 15 residues. The junction had 8 bases not matched to a gene; V was cut back by 2 bases and J by 7 bases. Germline-derived CDR1 and CDR2 are SGHRS and YFSETQ. CDR3 protein: CASSFSPGGRNEQFF. The CDR3 coding sequence is TGCGCCAGCAGCTTTTCGCCGGGAGGGAGGAATGAGCAGTTCTTC. Full variable domain (remainder filled in from reference TRBV5-1 and TRBJ2-1): KAGVTQTPRYLIKTRGQQVTLSCSPISGHRSVSWYQQTPGQGLQFLFEYFSETQRNKGNFPGRFSGRQFSNSRSEMNVSTLELGDSALYLCASSFSPGGRNEQFFGPGTRLTVL.

V gene TRBV28 combines with J gene TRBJ2-2, with 13 positions matching TRBD2. The ends lost 8 bases at V and 7 bases at J; junction bases unmatched: 19. The length of the CDR3 is 19 residues. Germline CDR1 and CDR2: MDHEN and SYDVKM. CDR3 sequence reads: CASVPSPGLAGPRIGELFF. For the CDR3, the DNA is TGTGCCAGCGTTCCGTCGCCGGGACTAGCGGGGCCTAGGATCGGGGAGCTGTTTTTT.

This sequence joins TRBV7-2 and TRBJ1-2, with D possibly TRBD1 on 6 matching bases. In germline, CDR1 is SGHTA, CDR2 FQGNSA. V was pared by 1 base and J by 0 bases, with 15 bases between. This CDR3 is built from 17 residues. The CDR3 DNA reads as TGTGCCAGCAGCTTAGGGTTAGGACAGCGGCCTAACTATGGCTACACCTTC. It specifies CASSLGLGQRPNYGYTF.

The genes are TRBV28 and TRBJ1-2, with D tentatively TRBD1 (5 bases). CDR1 is MDHEN, CDR2 SYDVKM, per germline. Deletions cut 5 bases from V and 4 bases from J, with 14 bases between. The CDR3 contains 14 residues. CDR3 DNA: TGTGCCAGCAGTGGGGGACTGAGGCTCTATGGCTACACCTTC. Translated, it gives CASSGGLRLYGYTF.

The chain employs TRBV15 and TRBJ1-3, with 7 bases fitting TRBD1. CDR3 size: 15 residues. The V and J ends lost 2 bases and 3 bases, in that order; junction bases with no gene match: 4. Germline V CDR1 and CDR2: LNHNV, YYDKDF (reference sequence). The CDR3 DNA sequence: TGTGCCACCAGCAGACCTGGGGACAGTGGAAACACCATATATTTT. The encoded protein is CATSRPGDSGNTIYF.

This clone was seen only once. This chain uses TRBV19 with TRBJ1-2; 11 nucleotides agree with TRBD1. The junction had 10 bases not matched to a gene; V was cut back by 5 bases and J by 8 bases. The CDR3 sequence is 15 residues long. Germline V CDR1 and CDR2: LNHDA, SQIVND (reference sequence). The CDR3 bases are TGTGCCAGTAGTGTCCGGGGACAGGGGGTCGTAGGCTACACCTTC. Translated: CASSVRGQGVVGYTF.

The rearrangement joins TRBV19 to TRBJ2-1; 7 bases agree with TRBD2. V lost 4 bases, J lost 7 bases, and 10 bases stayed unmatched. This CDR3 contains 15 residues. Germline loops: CDR1 LNHDA, CDR2 SQIVND (reference sequence). The CDR3 region is CASSTRGGLVNEQFF. CDR3 DNA sequence: TGTGCCAGTAGTACCCGCGGGGGACTCGTAAATGAGCAGTTCTTC.

A single count supports this clone. The chain carries TRBV12-3 or TRBV12-4 and TRBJ1-5; unclear D gene. CDR3 length equals 13 residues. V was clipped by 10 bases and J by 3 bases, with 13 bases between them. The CDR3 loop is CATRGGINQPQHF. DNA for the CDR3: TGTGCCACCCGAGGAGGGATCAATCAGCCCCAGCATTTT.

The chain combines TRBV6-5 with TRBJ2-7; 7 bases fit TRBD2. V was pared by 7 bases and J by 2 bases, with 8 bases of the junction left unmatched. The germline V gene encodes CDR1 MNHEY and CDR2 SVGAGI. The CDR3 covers 14 residues. CDR3 in amino acids: CASKEQAGTYEQYF. Here the CDR3 DNA reads TGTGCCAGCAAAGAGCAAGCGGGAACCTACGAGCAGTACTTC.

V is TRBV30 and J is TRBJ2-7; weak D call: TRBD1 (6 bases). Germline V gene data show CDR1 as GTSNPN and CDR2 as SVGIG (reference sequence). CDR3 size: 16 residues. With 3 bases removed from V and 3 bases from J, the gap between germline ends came to 21 bases. The CDR3 DNA reads TGTGCCTGGAGGGGGAGAGGGGGTTCCGTCAGCTACGAGCAGTACTTC. Translating it yields CAWRGRGGSVSYEQYF.

This clone was detected once. The chain links TRBV18 to TRBJ2-3; 13 bases line up with TRBD2. V dropped 4 bases and J dropped 4; count of bases not matched to a gene: 5. The CDR3 totals 16 residues. Germline V gene sequence: CDR1 KGHSH, CDR2 LQKENI. CDR3 region: CASSRLAGGTADTQYF. The CDR3 DNA is TGTGCCAGCTCACGACTAGCGGGAGGTACCGCAGATACGCAGTATTTT.

As DNA, the CDR3 is TGTGCCACCAGTGATCCAACAGGGTCTGACTACACCTTC. Protein: CATSDPTGSDYTF. The chain has TRBV24-1 and TRBJ1-2, with D possibly TRBD1 on 6 matching bases. The CDR3 is 13 residues long. Trimming stripped 3 bases from V and 10 bases from J, with 14 bases between. Germline V gene lookup returns CDR1 KGHDR and CDR2 SFDVKD.

The rearrangement joins TRBV15 to TRBJ1-2; weak D call: TRBD1 (6 bases). Germline V gene data show CDR1 as LNHNV and CDR2 as YYDKDF (reference sequence). V was pared by 0 bases and J by 7 bases, with 18 bases between. The CDR3 has 16 amino acids. DNA of the CDR3: TGTGCCACCAGCAGAGATGACGCCTTACAGGGCCCTGGCTACACCTTC. Amino acids: CATSRDDALQGPGYTF.

The sample holds a few counts of this clone. Other DNA sequences from this sample encode an identical CDR3 as well. The chain employs TRBV19 and TRBJ2-3, with D possibly matching TRBD1 (6 bases). CDR1 and CDR2 (germline): LNHDA, SQIVND (reference sequence). V was trimmed by 4 bases and J by 4 bases, leaving 9 bases between them. The CDR3 has 13 residues. CDR3 coding DNA: TGTGCCAGTAGTAGGGGGCTGGCAGATACGCAGTATTTT. It specifies CASSRGLADTQYF.

The chain joins TRBV18 to TRBJ1-5; 8 nucleotides align to TRBD1. V was pared by 3 bases and J by 1 base, with 2 bases of the junction left unmatched. There are 15 residues in the CDR3. Per germline, CDR1 KGHSH and CDR2 LQKENI. The CDR3 DNA sequence: TGTGCCAGCTCACCCTGGACAGGGAGCAATCAGCCCCAGCATTTT. As protein: CASSPWTGSNQPQHF.